These 15 T cell receptor beta chains originate from one sample sequenced in a study of post-analysis software for immune sequencing data. Antigen specificity for these receptors is unknown. Study-wide findings and caveats: When patients were compared with controls, about five TRBV segments were more frequent, TRBV5-6, TRBV5-1 and TRBV20-1 among them.

cDNA libraries of TCR beta carried unique molecular identifiers. MiXCR, run by TCRdb on the PCR reads, gives a single entry per CDR3 protein. The sample includes hundreds of thousands of distinct CDR3 sequences, 30% to 45% seen only once; the top ten take around 4.8%. Sequencing was done on a sample of blood. Source of these receptors: a girl between 5 and 17 years old with multiple sclerosis.

This clonotype was counted many times. The chain combines TRBV29-1 with TRBJ1-3; D is unclear. Germline assignment: CDR1 SQVTM and CDR2 ANQGSEA. Trimming took 5 bases from V and 0 from J, leaving 11 bases between them. The CDR3 has 14 amino acids. The CDR3 DNA sequence: TGCAGCGTTATTGGAGGGAGCTCTGGAAACACCATATATTTT. This sequence encodes CSVIGGSSGNTIYF.

The chain couples TRBV2 to TRBJ1-5; D ambiguous. Germline lookup yields CDR1 SNHLY and CDR2 FYNNEI. This CDR3 contains 15 residues. Trimming took 6 bases from V and 3 from J, leaving 15 bases between them. CDR3 sequence (DNA): TGTGCCAGCAGCACCCAATTAGGAGTCAATCAGCCCCAGCATTTT. It yields the protein CASSTQLGVNQPQHF. The full variable domain, with the rest looked up from reference TRBV2 and TRBJ1-5, is EPEVTQTPSHQVTQMGQEVILRCVPISNHLYFYWYRQILGQKVEFLVSFYNNEISEKSEIFDDQFSVERPDGSNFTLKIRSTKLEDSAMYFCASSTQLGVNQPQHFGDGTRLSIL.

This clonotype was observed a handful of times. Written as DNA, the CDR3 is TGTGCCAGCACGGCTCTCCTAGCGGGAGTCCAAGAGACCCAGTACTTC. Amino acids: CASTALLAGVQETQYF. This sequence joins TRBV27 and TRBJ2-7, with 10 nucleotides matching TRBD2. The end of the DNA aligns better with TRBJ2-5, so the J call may be wrong. From germline, CDR1 is MNHEY and CDR2 SMNVEV (reference sequence). The CDR3 loop spans 16 amino acids.

This rearrangement joins TRBV29-1 to TRBJ1-4, with D possibly being TRBD1 (5 bases). The length of the CDR3 is 13 residues. V lost 4 bases and J 8 bases, leaving 14 bases between the germline ends. CDR1 is SQVTM and CDR2 is ANQGSEA in the germline V gene. The CDR3 reads CSVGLRGPEKLFF. The CDR3 DNA reads TGCAGCGTTGGGCTGAGGGGCCCGGAAAAACTGTTTTTT.

The table lists this clonotype with a count of one. The chain couples TRBV4-1 to TRBJ2-4, with D perhaps matching TRBD1 or TRBD2 (5 bases each). The J call may not be correct, given that the DNA end is closer to TRBJ2-7. The CDR3 is 15 residues long. Germline lookup yields CDR1 MGHRA and CDR2 YSYEKL. The DNA for the CDR3 is TGCGCCAGCAGCCAAGAAGGGGTACTAGTGCGCGAGCAGTACTTC. This codes for CASSQEGVLVREQYF.

This chain joins TRBV5-4 and TRBJ2-1; D is unclear. V lost 5 bases and J 6 bases, leaving 9 bases between the germline ends. The germline V gene encodes CDR1 SGHNT and CDR2 YYREEE (reference sequence). The CDR3 loop spans 12 amino acids. CDR3 region: CASSNLGNEQFF. CDR3 sequence (DNA): TGTGCCAGCAGTAATCTAGGCAATGAGCAGTTCTTC.

This clonotype was seen repeatedly, ten times or more. The gene calls are TRBV7-2 and TRBJ1-5; TRBD1 matches 11 bases. The CDR3 covers 16 residues. The junction had 4 bases not matched to a gene; V was cut back by 4 bases and J by 2 bases. Germline CDR1 and CDR2: SGHTA and FQGNSA. The CDR3 region has the DNA TGTGCCAGCAGCTGGACAGGGGGCGCCGGCAATCAGCCCCAGCATTTT. Encoded protein: CASSWTGGAGNQPQHF.

Remarks on this clonotype: A much more abundant neighbour one base away suggests this may be a read error. The chain combines TRBV5-1 with TRBJ2-4; D gene ambiguous. The J call may be in error: the DNA end matches TRBJ2-5 better. Germline V lookup: CDR1 SGHRS, CDR2 YFSETQ. The CDR3 contains 13 residues. CDR3: CASNRETGGTQYF. The CDR3 bases are TGCGCCAGCAATCGAGAAACCGGCGGGACCCAGTACTTC.

The chain employs TRBV5-1 and TRBJ2-5; 12 nucleotides align to TRBD2. CDR1 is SGHRS and CDR2 is YFSETQ in the germline V gene. The J segment lost 2 bases and the V segment lost 4 bases, leaving 6 bases of the junction unmatched. The CDR3 is 16 residues long. The CDR3 spells CASSRTSGGSQETQYF. As DNA, the CDR3 is TGCGCCAGCAGCAGAACTAGCGGGGGGTCTCAAGAGACCCAGTACTTC.

This clonotype has a count of ten or more. V is TRBV7-9 and J is TRBJ2-7, with TRBD2 matching over 11 bases. CDR3 length: 17 amino acids. V gave up 5 bases and J gave up 0 bases; unmatched junction bases: 9. The germline CDR1 and CDR2 sequences are SEHNR and FQNEAQ (reference sequence). CDR3 loop: CASSPGLAGPSSYEQYF. CDR3 in DNA: TGTGCCAGCAGCCCAGGACTAGCGGGCCCGAGCTCCTACGAGCAGTACTTC.

V and J are TRBV4-1 and TRBJ2-3; D is ambiguous. This CDR3 is 14 amino acids long. Germline V gene sequence: CDR1 MGHRA, CDR2 YSYEKL. The V and J ends lost 0 bases and 5 bases respectively, with 9 bases between them. The CDR3 DNA reads TGCGCCAGCAGCCAAGAAATGCGGCAAGATACGCAGTATTTT. Translating gives CASSQEMRQDTQYF.

The table lists this clonotype with many counts. This sequence joins TRBV4-1 and TRBJ1-2; D may be TRBD1 (6 bases). Trimming shortened V by 1 base and J by 6 bases, and 12 bases separated the two germline ends. CDR3 length: 14 amino acids. Germline V gene data show CDR1 as MGHRA and CDR2 as YSYEKL. CDR3 bases: TGCGCCAGCAGCCAAGTCACAGGGTTCGATGGCTACACCTTC. Translation: CASSQVTGFDGYTF.

In regard to this clonotype: A much larger clone is a single base away; this may be a read error. The chain is built from TRBV4-1 and TRBJ1-6, with D uncertain. The V gene's germline CDR1 is MGHRA and CDR2 YSYEKL. CDR3 size: 17 residues. The CDR3 loop reads CASSQDAGRPNDSSLHF. The DNA for the CDR3 is TGCGCCAGCAGCCAAGATGCCGGTCGTCCTAACGATTCATCCCTCCACTTT.

This clonotype was seen repeatedly, ten times or more. With a much larger clone just one base away, this may be a read error. This rearrangement joins TRBV28 to TRBJ2-6, with 9 bases lining up with TRBD1. The germline V gene encodes CDR1 MDHEN and CDR2 SYDVKM. This CDR3 has 16 amino acids. The CDR3 region is CASSHRDRAGANVRTF. The CDR3 DNA is TGTGCCAGCAGCCACCGGGACAGGGCCGGGGCCAACGTCCGGACTTTC.

The chain uses TRBV10-3 and TRBJ2-1, with D possibly matching TRBD2 (5 bases). Germline assignment: CDR1 ENHRY and CDR2 SYGVKD. V was cut by 7 bases and J by 2 bases, with 12 bases left in between. CDR3 length: 14 amino acids. The CDR3 DNA reads as TGTGCCATCAAGAGGGAGAGTCCCTACAATGAGCAGTTCTTC. It yields the protein CAIKRESPYNEQFF.